This T cell receptor beta chain was obtained from a study of tumor-infiltrating lymphocytes in localized non-small cell lung cancer. Method: immunoSEQ multiplex PCR; TCRdb's copy keeps in-frame clones and lacks some. The sample has 5,000 to 6,500 clones; around 76% are singletons. The CDR3 runs 12 residues. Trimming removed 6 bases from V and 9 bases from J, with 13 bases in between. CDR1 and CDR2 from the germline V gene are ENHRY and SYGVKD. The sequencing sample was made of lung tumor tissue. The rearrangement uses TRBV10-3 and TRBJ2-3; D might be TRBD1 or TRBD2, each matching 5 bases. The TCR comes from a human donor with non-small cell lung cancer. The CDR3 is CAISPLEGTQYF. Written as DNA, the CDR3 is TGTGCCATCAGCCCACTCGAGGGGACGCAGTATTTT.